Below are 30 T cell receptor beta chains sequenced from a single sample in a study of blood T cells in healthy people across ages. A sample-barcoded 5' primer and a J-beta primer mix were used in a second PCR of about 6 to 11 cycles. TCRdb passed the 5' RACE reads through MiXCR, listing each CDR3 protein once. Of 1.5 million to 2 million distinct CDR3 sequences listed, approximately 28% are singletons. Sequencing input: blood. The receptors were gathered from a woman in her twenties or thirties in good health.

This clonotype was seen at least ten times. The genes are TRBV9 and TRBJ2-7; 11 nucleotides match TRBD2. Trimming cost V 3 bases and J 2 bases; bases outside gene matches: 4. Germline V lookup: CDR1 SGDLS, CDR2 YYNGEE. CDR3 length: 15 residues. The CDR3 loop reads CASSGGTSGPYEQYF. CDR3 coding DNA: TGTGCCAGCAGCGGGGGGACTAGCGGTCCCTACGAGCAGTACTTC.

Ten or more counts support this clonotype. J is TRBJ2-7 and V is TRBV5-5; TRBD2 matches 12 bases. The V gene's germline CDR1 is SGHKS and CDR2 YYEKEE (reference sequence). The CDR3 consists of 15 residues. V lost 4 bases, J lost 6 bases, and 8 bases stayed unmatched. DNA of the CDR3: TGTGCCAGCAGCCAACTAGCGGGAGGTATAGGCGAGCAGTACTTC. Its protein product is CASSQLAGGIGEQYF.

CDR3 protein: CASSVAGGQGTRDYGYTF. CDR3 sequence (DNA): TGTGCCAGCAGCGTAGCCGGTGGACAGGGGACTAGGGACTATGGCTACACCTTC. The gene calls are TRBV9 and TRBJ1-2, with 9 bases matching TRBD1. The CDR3 totals 18 residues. Germline assignment: CDR1 SGDLS and CDR2 YYNGEE. J gave up 3 bases and V 0 bases, and 12 bases lay outside the gene matches.

This clonotype was seen a handful of times. CDR3 in amino acids: CASSPLGESSYEQYF. The CDR3 coding sequence is TGTGCCAGCAGCCCCTTAGGCGAGAGCTCCTACGAGCAGTACTTC. The chain employs TRBV7-8 and TRBJ2-7, with D hard to call. The CDR3 has 15 residues. The germline CDR1 and CDR2 sequences are SGHVS and FQNEAQ. V lost 5 bases and J 0 bases, leaving 14 bases between the germline ends.

The table lists this clonotype with a few counts. V gene TRBV7-9 combines with J gene TRBJ2-7, with a tentative D call TRBD1 (6 bases). Germline lookup yields CDR1 SEHNR and CDR2 FQNEAQ (reference sequence). The CDR3 has 12 residues. Deletions cut 8 bases from V and 7 bases from J, with 15 bases between. CDR3 in amino acids: CASGTQGGEQYF. The CDR3 DNA is TGTGCCAGCGGCACCCAAGGGGGTGAGCAGTACTTC.

This clonotype was seen only a few times. The J gene is TRBJ2-3, the V gene TRBV6-6; 7 nucleotides line up with TRBD2. The CDR3 loop spans 16 amino acids. V shed 7 bases, J shed 4 bases, and the junction held 14 bases outside the gene matches. Per the germline V gene, CDR1 is MNHNY and CDR2 is SVGAGI (reference sequence). The chain's CDR3 is CASNTNAGVGADTQYF. The DNA for the CDR3 is TGTGCCAGCAACACCAATGCGGGAGTCGGCGCAGATACGCAGTATTTT.

The J gene is TRBJ1-4, the V gene TRBV30; the D is unclear. Germline V CDR1 and CDR2: GTSNPN, SVGIG (reference sequence). CDR3 size: 14 residues. Trimming stripped 4 bases from V and 7 bases from J, with 16 bases between. CDR3: CAWNRKGGGEKLFF. The CDR3 region has the DNA TGTGCCTGGAATAGAAAGGGCGGCGGTGAAAAACTGTTTTTT.

The chain couples TRBV7-9 to TRBJ2-5; D is perhaps TRBD1 (6 bases). Per the germline V gene, CDR1 is SEHNR and CDR2 is FQNEAQ (reference sequence). The CDR3 spans 14 residues. V dropped 5 bases and J dropped 1 base, with 11 bases sitting between them. This CDR3 reads CASSRGQTQETQYF. CDR3 in DNA: TGTGCCAGCAGCCGAGGACAGACCCAAGAGACCCAGTACTTC.

Regarding this clonotype: Possible read error: a much larger clone is one base away. The rearrangement links TRBV4-2 to TRBJ2-4; perhaps TRBD1 as D (5 bases). CDR3 length: 13 amino acids. From germline, CDR1 is LGHNA and CDR2 YNFKEQ. The CDR3 DNA sequence: TGTGCCAGCAAAGCCCTGGATGTGGACATTCAGGACTTC. Protein: CASKALDVDIQDF.

V and J are TRBV4-3 and TRBJ1-1, with no clear D. Trimming cost V 2 bases and J 11 bases, with 18 bases left between them. Germline V lookup: CDR1 LGHNA, CDR2 YSLEER. CDR3 length: 14 residues. CDR3 in DNA: TGCGCCAGCAGCCAAAGTAAGGGAGGGAGGAGGGCTTTCTTT. Residues: CASSQSKGGRRAFF.

This clonotype was counted many times. The gene calls are TRBV6-5 and TRBJ2-7; 8 nucleotides line up with TRBD2. CDR3 length equals 17 residues. Germline CDR1 and CDR2: MNHEY and SVGAGI. V shed 5 bases and J 3 bases; nucleotides not matched to a gene: 15. The CDR3 here is CASSPRSRGLGNYEQYF. The CDR3 DNA reads as TGTGCCAGCAGTCCACGTTCGCGGGGACTAGGAAACTACGAGCAGTACTTC.

This clonotype showed up just a few times. V and J are TRBV5-1 and TRBJ2-5; 9 bases line up with TRBD1. V trimming: 4 bases; J trimming: 2 bases; junction bases outside the gene matches: 9. CDR1 is SGHRS, CDR2 YFSETQ, per germline. The CDR3 runs 16 residues. In DNA form, the CDR3 reads TGCGCCAGCAGCCCACCGGGACAGGGACGGCAAGAGACCCAGTACTTC. This gives the protein CASSPPGQGRQETQYF.

Ten or more counts support this clonotype. The chain joins TRBV29-1 to TRBJ2-1, with D possibly matching TRBD2 (5 bases). The V end lost 7 bases, the J end lost 9 bases, and 16 bases lay between the germline ends. The CDR3 runs 12 residues. Germline CDR1 and CDR2: SQVTM and ANQGSEA. The CDR3 coding sequence is TGCAGCGGACGAGAACTCCGGGGTGAGCAGTTCTTC. This gives the protein CSGRELRGEQFF.

V is TRBV5-1 and J is TRBJ2-4; D possibly uses TRBD1 or TRBD2 (5 bases each). This CDR3 comprises 13 residues. The V gene lost 0 bases and the J gene lost 11 bases, with 12 bases spanning the gap. Germline V gene sequence: CDR1 SGHRS, CDR2 YFSETQ. In DNA form, the CDR3 reads TGCGCCAGCAGCTTGGAGTCGGGGACGGTTCAGTACTTC. This sequence encodes CASSLESGTVQYF.

In its sample, this clonotype was seen a few times. Here the CDR3 reads CASSEKWDEQYF. Here the CDR3 DNA reads TGTGCCAGCAGTGAAAAGTGGGACGAGCAGTACTTC. The J gene is TRBJ2-7, the V gene TRBV2; D unresolved. CDR1 SNHLY and CDR2 FYNNEI come from the germline V gene. CDR3 size: 12 residues. V was clipped by 2 bases and J by 5 bases, with 7 bases between them.

About this clonotype itself: A much larger clone is a single base away; this may be a read error. This chain joins TRBV7-9 and TRBJ1-2; D gene unclear. The V gene lost 2 bases and the J gene lost 6 bases, with 13 bases spanning the gap. CDR1 SEHNR and CDR2 FQNEAQ come from the germline V gene (reference sequence). The CDR3 consists of 14 residues. The CDR3 is CASSLSVGSDGYTF. CDR3 in DNA: TGTGCCAGCAGCTTATCGGTGGGGTCGGATGGCTACACCTTC.

Only a few counts were recorded for this clonotype. The rearrangement links TRBV6-5 to TRBJ2-6; D is perhaps TRBD2 (5 bases). There are 15 residues in the CDR3. CDR1 is MNHEY, CDR2 SVGAGI, per germline. V was trimmed by 6 bases and J by 0 bases, leaving 9 bases between them. CDR3: CASRYGNSGANVLTF. In DNA, the CDR3 is TGTGCCAGCAGATACGGGAACTCTGGGGCCAACGTCCTGACTTTC.

The rearrangement links TRBV2 to TRBJ2-4, with D perhaps TRBD2 (5 bases). V was shortened by 0 bases and J by 4 bases, with 13 bases between the two germline ends. Germline loops: CDR1 SNHLY, CDR2 FYNNEI. This CDR3 spans 16 amino acids. CDR3 sequence: CASSEALREWKNIQYF. The CDR3 DNA reads as TGTGCCAGCAGTGAAGCGCTGAGGGAGTGGAAAAACATTCAGTACTTC.

The chain couples TRBV6-1 to TRBJ2-4; D is undetermined. This CDR3 is 15 amino acids long. Looked up from germline, CDR1 is MNHNS and CDR2 is SASEGT. The V and J ends lost 5 bases and 13 bases respectively, with 24 bases between them. CDR3 in amino acids: CASSPGKRPYNEQYF. The CDR3 nucleotides are TGTGCCAGCAGTCCCGGAAAGCGCCCCTACAATGAGCAGTACTTC.

The chain employs TRBV5-1 and TRBJ1-1; TRBD1 matches at 8 bases. Germline values: CDR1 SGHRS, CDR2 YFSETQ. With 4 bases clipped from V and 0 bases from J, the junction kept 11 bases outside the gene matches. The CDR3 length is 17 residues. The CDR3 reads CASSRGQGWGMNTEAFF. The DNA of the CDR3 is TGCGCCAGCAGCCGCGGACAGGGATGGGGAATGAACACTGAAGCTTTCTTT.

This clonotype was recorded a few times. This chain uses TRBV24-1 with TRBJ2-3; D not certain. Trimming cost V 2 bases and J 2 bases, with 7 bases left between them. The germline V gene has CDR1 KGHDR and CDR2 SFDVKD. CDR3 length equals 14 residues. The CDR3 region is CATSDSIVTDTQYF. As DNA, the CDR3 is TGTGCCACCAGTGATTCCATAGTCACAGATACGCAGTATTTT.

J is TRBJ1-2 and V is TRBV12-3 or TRBV12-4, with D hard to call. Trimming cost V 5 bases and J 0 bases, with 13 bases left between them. The CDR3 consists of 15 residues. The CDR3 loop is CASSPRVATNYGYTF. CDR3 in DNA: TGTGCCAGCAGTCCTAGGGTGGCAACTAACTATGGCTACACCTTC.

For this clonotype: Just one base apart from a much larger clone, this may be a read error. V and J are TRBV9 and TRBJ1-2, with a weak D call TRBD1 (6 bases). CDR1 and CDR2 (germline): SGDLS, YYNGEE. This CDR3 is 14 amino acids long. Between the trimmed V and J ends, which lost 0 bases and 7 bases, there was a span of 13 bases. The chain's CDR3 is CASSVGGGRSGYTF. The CDR3 bases are TGTGCCAGCAGCGTAGGAGGGGGACGTAGTGGCTACACCTTC.

This clonotype appeared many times. This chain links TRBV29-1 with TRBJ2-7; 7 bases line up with TRBD1. Germline V gene lookup returns CDR1 SQVTM and CDR2 ANQGSEA. The trim removed 6 bases at V and 4 bases at J, leaving 6 bases unmatched. This CDR3 region has 12 residues. CDR3 DNA sequence: TGCAGCGTGGAACAGGGGTGGTACGAGCAGTACTTC. As protein: CSVEQGWYEQYF.

V and J are TRBV4-1 and TRBJ2-4; D is ambiguous. Matching the DNA end better, TRBJ2-7 makes the J call doubtful. Germline CDR1 and CDR2: MGHRA and YSYEKL. There are 15 residues in the CDR3. DNA of the CDR3: TGCGCCAGCAGCCAGTCTTCCAGCACCGCCTACGAGCAGTACTTC. Translating gives CASSQSSSTAYEQYF.

The chain combines TRBV30 with TRBJ1-1; D is unclear. Per germline, CDR1 GTSNPN and CDR2 SVGIG (reference sequence). CDR3 size: 13 residues. Between the trimmed V and J ends, which lost 3 bases and 1 base, there was a span of 9 bases. For the CDR3, the DNA is TGTGCCTGGAGCAAGAACAGGAACACTGAAGCTTTCTTT. Amino acid sequence: CAWSKNRNTEAFF.

The sample holds a few counts of this clonotype. As DNA, the CDR3 is TGTGCCAGCAGGCACAAATACCCAGGGGGCACAGATACGCAGTATTTT. Translating it yields CASRHKYPGGTDTQYF. The rearrangement joins TRBV2 to TRBJ2-3; weak D call: TRBD1 (6 bases). Germline lookup yields CDR1 SNHLY and CDR2 FYNNEI. The CDR3 covers 16 residues. Between the trimmed V and J ends, which lost 6 bases and 1 base, there was a span of 17 bases.

The J gene is TRBJ1-2, the V gene TRBV15; D may be TRBD1 (5 bases). This CDR3 comprises 14 residues. V lost 2 bases and J 12 bases, leaving 19 bases between the germline ends. CDR1 is LNHNV and CDR2 is YYDKDF in the germline V gene (reference sequence). The CDR3 is CATSRKTGTGSHTF. CDR3 coding DNA: TGTGCCACCAGCAGAAAAACGGGGACTGGCAGCCACACCTTC.

This chain joins TRBV29-1 and TRBJ2-1, with D possibly TRBD2 on 5 matching bases. The CDR3 totals 13 residues. V was pared by 6 bases and J by 6 bases, with 15 bases between. CDR1 is SQVTM and CDR2 is ANQGSEA in the germline V gene. The CDR3 coding sequence is TGCAGCGTGCCTAGCAAGAACCGCAATGAGCAGTTCTTC. Translation: CSVPSKNRNEQFF.

This clonotype was observed many times. As DNA, the CDR3 is TGTGCCATCGGGGGACTTTCTCTCCATGAGCAGTTCTTC. As protein: CAIGGLSLHEQFF. The chain has TRBV10-3 and TRBJ2-1; D is possibly TRBD2 (6 bases). The V gene lost 8 bases and the J gene lost 8 bases, with 16 bases spanning the gap. The CDR3 totals 13 residues. The germline CDR1 and CDR2 sequences are ENHRY and SYGVKD.